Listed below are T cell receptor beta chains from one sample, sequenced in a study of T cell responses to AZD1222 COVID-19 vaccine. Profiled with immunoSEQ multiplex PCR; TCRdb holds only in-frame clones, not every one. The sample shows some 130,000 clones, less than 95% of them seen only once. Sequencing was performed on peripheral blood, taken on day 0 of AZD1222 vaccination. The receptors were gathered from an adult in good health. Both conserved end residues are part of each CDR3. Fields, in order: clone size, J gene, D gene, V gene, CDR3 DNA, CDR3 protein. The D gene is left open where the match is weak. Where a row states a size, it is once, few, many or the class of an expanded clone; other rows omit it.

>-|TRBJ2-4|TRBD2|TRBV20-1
TGCAGTGCTAGTCTCCTAGCGGGGGGGCCACTAGCCAAAAACATTCAGTACTTC
CSASLLAGGPLAKNIQYF
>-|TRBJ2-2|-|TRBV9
TGTGCCAGCGACCGAGGACCGAACACCGGGGAGCTGTTTTTT
CASDRGPNTGELFF
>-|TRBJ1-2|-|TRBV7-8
TGTGCCAGCAGCCCCCGCAAAGGGGGCTACACCTTC
CASSPRKGGYTF
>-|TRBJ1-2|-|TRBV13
TGTGCCAGCAGCGCCGGGAATAACTATGGCTACACCTTC
CASSAGNNYGYTF
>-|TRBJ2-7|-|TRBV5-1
TGCGCCAGCAGCTTGGTACAGGGCCCTACTTACGAGCAGTACTTC
CASSLVQGPTYEQYF
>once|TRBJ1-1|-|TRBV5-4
TGTGCCAGCAGCCTAGAGCGGACTGAAGCTTTCTTT
CASSLERTEAFF
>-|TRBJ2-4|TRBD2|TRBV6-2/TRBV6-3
TGTGCCAGCAGTTCGCCTAGCGGGGGGATAAACATTCAGTACTTC
CASSSPSGGINIQYF
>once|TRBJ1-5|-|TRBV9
TGTGCCAGCAGCGTAGCCTTGAGAAGGCCCTTATTAGGGCGCAATCAGCCCCAGCATTTT
CASSVALRRPLLGRNQPQHF
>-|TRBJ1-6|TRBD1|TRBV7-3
TGTGCCAGCAGCCCCGGGACAGCTGGTTCACCCCTCCACTTT
CASSPGTAGSPLHF
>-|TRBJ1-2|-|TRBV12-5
TGTGCTAGTGCCTTGGACATGTACTATGGCTACACCTTC
CASALDMYYGYTF
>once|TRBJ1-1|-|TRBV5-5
TGTGCCAGCAGCTTGACTATAAACACTGAAGCTTTCTTT
CASSLTINTEAFF
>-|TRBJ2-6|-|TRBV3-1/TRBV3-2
TGTGCCAGCAGCCAGCCTACTGGGGCCAACGTCCTGACTTTC
CASSQPTGANVLTF
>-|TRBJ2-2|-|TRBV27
TGTGCCAGCAGTTCGTGGACGGCGAACACCGGGGAGCTGTTTTTT
CASSSWTANTGELFF
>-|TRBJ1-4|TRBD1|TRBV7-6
TGTGCCAGCAGCTTAGCCTTGGGGGGACAGGCAGGGAGGCCTAATGAAAAACTGTTTTTT
CASSLALGGQAGRPNEKLFF
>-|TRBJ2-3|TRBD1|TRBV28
TGTGCCAGCAGCCTCGGGACAGTCACAGATACGCAGTATTTT
CASSLGTVTDTQYF
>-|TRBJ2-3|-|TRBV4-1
TGCGCCAGCAGCCTTACTGACTTTGATGGCAGAGGTACGCAGTATTTT
CASSLTDFDGRGTQYF
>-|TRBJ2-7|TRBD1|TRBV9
TGTGCCAGCAGCGTAGCGGGACAGAATTACGAGCAGTACTTC
CASSVAGQNYEQYF
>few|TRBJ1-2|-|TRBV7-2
TGTGCCAGCAGCCCACGGACCGAGGGGTTAAGCTACACCTTC
CASSPRTEGLSYTF
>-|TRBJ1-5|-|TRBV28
TGTGCCAGCATCGGTCTTTTGAGAGGGTATCAGCCCCAGCATTTT
CASIGLLRGYQPQHF
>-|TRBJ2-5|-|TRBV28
TGTGCCAGCAGTTTAGGGACCCCGCAGGGTCCCCCCCAAGAGACCCAGTACTTC
CASSLGTPQGPPQETQYF
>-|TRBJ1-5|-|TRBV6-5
TGTGCCAGCAGTCCCGGAATTGATCAGCCCCAGCATTTT
CASSPGIDQPQHF
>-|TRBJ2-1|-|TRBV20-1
TGCAGTGCTAGTTTGGGGGGCTACAATGAGCAGTTCTTC
CSASLGGYNEQFF
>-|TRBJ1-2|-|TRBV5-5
TGTGCCAGCAGCTTAAATCTTGATGGCTACACCTTC
CASSLNLDGYTF
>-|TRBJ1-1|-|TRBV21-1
TGTGCCAGGACCCGGGACACATGCGCCGAAGCTTTCTTT
CARTRDTCAEAFF
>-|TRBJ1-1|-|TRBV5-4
TGTGCCTACCGGATCGGCGGCATGAACACTGAAGCTTTCTTT
CAYRIGGMNTEAFF
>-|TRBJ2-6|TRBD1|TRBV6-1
TGTGCCAGCAGTGAAGACAGGGGCACGTCCGGGGCCAACGTCCTGACTTTC
CASSEDRGTSGANVLTF
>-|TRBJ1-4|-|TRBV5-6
TGTGCCAGCAGCTTCCAGGAGGAAAAACTGTTTTTT
CASSFQEEKLFF
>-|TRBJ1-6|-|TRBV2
TGTGCCAGCAGTGAAGGACGCGGGAGTAATTCACCCCTCCACTTT
CASSEGRGSNSPLHF
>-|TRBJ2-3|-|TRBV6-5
TGTGCCAGCAGGGGCCTTGGGGGTACCGTGTCTACGCAGTATTTT
CASRGLGGTVSTQYF
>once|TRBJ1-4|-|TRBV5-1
TGCGCCAGCAGCCTGGGAATTAGGCAAGAAAAACTGTTTTTT
CASSLGIRQEKLFF
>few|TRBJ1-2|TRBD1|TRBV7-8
TGTGCCAGCAGCGCGACAGGGGGCCTCTATGGCTACACCTTC
CASSATGGLYGYTF
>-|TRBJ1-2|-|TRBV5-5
TGTGCCAGCAGCTGGAACCCAGAAGGAGGCTACACCTTC
CASSWNPEGGYTF
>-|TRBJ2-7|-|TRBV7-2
TGTGCCAGCAGCTTGACATTTTCGGCAACATATGTCGAGCAGTACTTC
CASSLTFSATYVEQYF
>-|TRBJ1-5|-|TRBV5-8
TGTGCCAGCAGCCGCCGCGGGGATAGCAATCAGCCCCAGCATTTT
CASSRRGDSNQPQHF
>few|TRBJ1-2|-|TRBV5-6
TGTGCCAGCAGCTCCCCCCGTGGCTACACCTTC
CASSSPRGYTF
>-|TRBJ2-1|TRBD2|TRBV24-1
TGTGCCACCAGTGATTTGCACGGGGCGGGGGGTACTTACAATGAGCAGTTCTTC
CATSDLHGAGGTYNEQFF
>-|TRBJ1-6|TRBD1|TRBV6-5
TGTGCCAGCAGTCGGGACAGTCCTGGTTCACCCCTCCACTTT
CASSRDSPGSPLHF
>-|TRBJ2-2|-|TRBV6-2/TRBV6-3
TGTGCCAGCAGTGCGACAGGCAAAGTAGGGGAGCTGTTTTTT
CASSATGKVGELFF
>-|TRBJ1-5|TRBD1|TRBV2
TGTGCCAGCAGTGGACAGGGATATCAGCCCCAGCATTTT
CASSGQGYQPQHF
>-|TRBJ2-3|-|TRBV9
TGTGCCAGCAGCGTAGGGCACACGGAGGGAAATACGCAGTATTTT
CASSVGHTEGNTQYF
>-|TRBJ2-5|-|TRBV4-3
TGCGCCAGCAGCAGATCGGATGGGGGAACCCAGTACTTC
CASSRSDGGTQYF
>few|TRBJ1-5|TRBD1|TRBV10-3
TGTGCCATCAGTGGACAGGGGACACAGCCCCAGCATTTT
CAISGQGTQPQHF
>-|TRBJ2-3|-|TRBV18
TGTGCCAGCTCACAAACAGGGCCCCCCACAGATACGCAGTATTTT
CASSQTGPPTDTQYF
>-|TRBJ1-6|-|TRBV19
TGTGCCAGTAGTCCCACAGGGAATAATTCACCCCTCCACTTT
CASSPTGNNSPLHF
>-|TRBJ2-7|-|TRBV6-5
TGTGCCAGCAGAGATCTTAAGTTGGGGTACGAGCAGTACTTC
CASRDLKLGYEQYF
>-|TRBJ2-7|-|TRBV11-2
TGTGCCAGCAGCTTGATACAAGCCGCATATCCCTCCTACGAGCAGTACTTC
CASSLIQAAYPSYEQYF
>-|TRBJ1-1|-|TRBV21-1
TGTGCCAGCAGCAAAATAAGTGGGAGACAGACGAACACTGAAGCTTTCTTT
CASSKISGRQTNTEAFF
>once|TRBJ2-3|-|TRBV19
TGTGCCAGTAAGGGCCCCAACGAGGATACGCAGTATTTT
CASKGPNEDTQYF
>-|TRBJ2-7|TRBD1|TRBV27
TGTGCCAGCAGTCTAGGGACAGGCTACTACGAGCAGTACTTC
CASSLGTGYYEQYF
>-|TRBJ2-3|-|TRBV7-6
TGTGCCAGCAGCTCCCCGCCGGGGGAACGCACAGATACGCAGTATTTT
CASSSPPGERTDTQYF
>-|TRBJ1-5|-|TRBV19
TGTGCCAGTAGTATCCCCGGGGAAAACAATCAGCCCCAGCATTTT
CASSIPGENNQPQHF
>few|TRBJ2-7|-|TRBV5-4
TGTGCCAGCAGCTTTTCTGAGGAGTCCTACGAGCAGTACTTC
CASSFSEESYEQYF
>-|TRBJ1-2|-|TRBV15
TGTGCCACCAGCAGAGACCCGGGGGCCGGGGGTAACTATGGCTACACCTTC
CATSRDPGAGGNYGYTF
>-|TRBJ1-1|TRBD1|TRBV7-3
TGTGCCAGCAGCTCGGACAGGGGACCTAACACTGAAGCTTTCTTT
CASSSDRGPNTEAFF
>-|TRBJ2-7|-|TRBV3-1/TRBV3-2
TGTGCCAGCAGCCTTTACAGGGACGTAGGCGAGCAGTACTTC
CASSLYRDVGEQYF
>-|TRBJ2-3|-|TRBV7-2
TGTGCCAGCAGCCCGTCGGGACGCGCTGCGGCGGATACGCAGTATTTT
CASSPSGRAAADTQYF
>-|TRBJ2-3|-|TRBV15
TGTGCCACCAGCAGAGCAGAGGCTAGCACAGATACGCAGTATTTT
CATSRAEASTDTQYF
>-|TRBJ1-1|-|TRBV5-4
TGTGCCAGCAGCTTGGACCCCCTGAGCACTGAAGCTTTCTTT
CASSLDPLSTEAFF